Following are 17 T cell receptor beta chains from one sample sequenced in a study of CXCR3-negative and CXCR3-positive naive CD8 T cells. Through 5' RACE with UMI labels, the TRB cDNA libraries were prepared. TCRdb re-called the 5' RACE reads, yielding one record per CDR3 amino acid sequence without DNA. The sample table includes some 130,000 distinct CDR3 sequences. Sequencing was performed on naive CXCR3- CD8+ T cells from blood. Documented subset: CD45RO-CCR7+CD27+CD95- naive CD8+ T cells lacking CXCR3 (TNR3-). Source of these receptors: a human donor in good health. Some clones in this sample may be carry-over from other donors' samples.

This sequence joins TRBV19 and TRBJ2-1; the D call of TRBD2 rests on TCRdb alone, since no DNA is present to check it. Germline V gene lookup returns CDR1 LNHDA and CDR2 SQIVND (reference sequence). The CDR3 sequence is 16 residues long. CDR3 loop: CASSLIGAQGYNEQFF. Full variable domain (rest looked up from reference TRBV19 and TRBJ2-1): DGGITQSPKYLFRKEGQNVTLSCEQNLNHDAMYWYRQDPGQGLRLIYYSQIVNDFQKGDIAEGYSVSREKKESFPLTVTSAQKNPTAFYLCASSLIGAQGYNEQFFGPGTRLTVL.

The chain is built from TRBV9 and TRBJ2-3; the D gene TCRdb calls, TRBD2, cannot be checked with no DNA. This CDR3 has 15 residues. Germline assignment: CDR1 SGDLS and CDR2 YYNGEE. CDR3 in amino acids: CASSPSGTRKDTQYF.

This rearrangement joins TRBV28 to TRBJ2-5; the D call of TRBD2 rests on TCRdb alone, since no DNA is present to check it. This CDR3 region has 13 residues. Germline-derived CDR1 and CDR2 are MDHEN and SYDVKM. The CDR3 sequence: CASSYGELETQYF.

V gene TRBV12-3 or TRBV12-4 combines with J gene TRBJ1-4. The CDR3 is 12 residues long. The CDR3 protein is CASSLQRQKLFF.

The V call is TRBV18, the J call TRBJ2-7; TCRdb's D call, TRBD1, is unchecked because there is no DNA. The CDR3 is made up of 14 amino acids. The germline V gene has CDR1 KGHSH and CDR2 LQKENI. The chain's CDR3 is CASSPPGDTYERYF.

The gene calls are TRBV28 and TRBJ2-7; TCRdb proposes TRBD1, but this gene call is untestable without DNA. The CDR3 contains 14 residues. Germline V gives CDR1 MDHEN, CDR2 SYDVKM. The CDR3 loop reads CASSPDRWVDEQYF.

V usage is TRBV10-3 and J usage is TRBJ2-4; with no DNA, the TCRdb D assignment of TRBD1 cannot be verified. This CDR3 has 18 residues. Germline assignment: CDR1 ENHRY and CDR2 SYGVKD. The CDR3 sequence: CAISGGQGNLGAKNIQYF.

The chain is built from TRBV11-2 and TRBJ2-7; TCRdb outputs TRBD2, but without DNA this stays unchecked. The germline gives CDR1 SGHAT, CDR2 FQNNGV. The CDR3 consists of 15 residues. Here the CDR3 reads CASSSPLAGAHEQYF.

This CDR3 reads CASSLQPAGVRYNEQFF. This sequence joins TRBV5-1 and TRBJ2-1; with no DNA, the TCRdb D assignment of TRBD1 cannot be verified. The CDR3 has 17 amino acids. Germline V gene lookup returns CDR1 SGHRS and CDR2 YFSETQ.

J is TRBJ2-3 and V is TRBV30; TCRdb names TRBD1, which stays unverified in the absence of DNA. The germline CDR1 and CDR2 sequences are GTSNPN and SVGIG (reference sequence). The CDR3 contains 15 residues. This CDR3 reads CAWSERGGRTDTQYF.

The rearrangement joins TRBV6-5 to TRBJ2-1; TCRdb's D gene call, TRBD1, goes unchecked for lack of DNA. Germline V CDR1 and CDR2: MNHEY, SVGAGI. CDR3 length: 13 residues. CDR3 region: CASKGQGSVEQFF.

V and J are TRBV6-4 and TRBJ2-1; the D gene TCRdb calls, TRBD2, cannot be checked with no DNA. The CDR3 is 13 amino acids. Germline V gene lookup returns CDR1 MRHNA and CDR2 SNTAGT. This CDR3 reads CASSSGGANEQFF.

V is TRBV7-2 and J is TRBJ2-3; TCRdb calls TRBD1, which cannot be checked without DNA. CDR1 is SGHTA, CDR2 FQGNSA, per germline. This CDR3 has 17 residues. The CDR3 loop reads CASSSPRSGTNTDTQYF.

The rearrangement uses TRBV5-1 and TRBJ1-1; the D gene TCRdb calls, TRBD1, cannot be checked with no DNA. This CDR3 spans 14 amino acids. Germline values: CDR1 SGHRS, CDR2 YFSETQ. CDR3 protein: CASSLTGSWTEAFF. Based on the CDR3 plus reference TRBV5-1 and TRBJ1-1, the full variable domain is KAGVTQTPRYLIKTRGQQVTLSCSPISGHRSVSWYQQTPGQGLQFLFEYFSETQRNKGNFPGRFSGRQFSNSRSEMNVSTLELGDSALYLCASSLTGSWTEAFFGQGTRLTVV.

The chain has TRBV19 and TRBJ2-1; TCRdb lists TRBD2, though no DNA is available to test this call. The CDR3 is 17 amino acids. Germline V CDR1 and CDR2: LNHDA, SQIVND (reference sequence). CDR3: CASSTEPLLADYNEQFF.

The CDR3 is CASSLGGGGPYNEQFF. The rearrangement links TRBV5-1 to TRBJ2-1. Germline V CDR1 and CDR2: SGHRS, YFSETQ. CDR3 length equals 16 residues.

The V and J genes are TRBV6-5 and TRBJ2-1; the D call of TRBD2 rests on TCRdb alone, since no DNA is present to check it. The germline V gene has CDR1 MNHEY and CDR2 SVGAGI. The CDR3 loop spans 16 amino acids. The CDR3 loop reads CASSKLAGGWYNEQFF.